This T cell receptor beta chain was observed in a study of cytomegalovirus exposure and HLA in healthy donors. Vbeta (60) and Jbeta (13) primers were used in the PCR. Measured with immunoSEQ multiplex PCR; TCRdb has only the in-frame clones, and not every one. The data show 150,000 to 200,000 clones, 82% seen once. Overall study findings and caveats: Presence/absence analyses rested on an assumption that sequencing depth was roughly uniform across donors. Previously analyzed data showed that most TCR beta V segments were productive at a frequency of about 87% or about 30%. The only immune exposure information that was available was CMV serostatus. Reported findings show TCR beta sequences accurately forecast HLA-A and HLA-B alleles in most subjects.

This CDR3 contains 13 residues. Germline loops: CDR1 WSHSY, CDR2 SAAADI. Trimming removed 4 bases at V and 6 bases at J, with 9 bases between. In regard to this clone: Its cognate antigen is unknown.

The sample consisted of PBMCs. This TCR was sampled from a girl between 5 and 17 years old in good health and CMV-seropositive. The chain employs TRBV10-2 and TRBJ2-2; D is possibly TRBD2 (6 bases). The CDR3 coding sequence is TGCGCCAGCAGTGGACGACTAGCCGGGGAGCTGTTTTTT. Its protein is CASSGRLAGELFF.